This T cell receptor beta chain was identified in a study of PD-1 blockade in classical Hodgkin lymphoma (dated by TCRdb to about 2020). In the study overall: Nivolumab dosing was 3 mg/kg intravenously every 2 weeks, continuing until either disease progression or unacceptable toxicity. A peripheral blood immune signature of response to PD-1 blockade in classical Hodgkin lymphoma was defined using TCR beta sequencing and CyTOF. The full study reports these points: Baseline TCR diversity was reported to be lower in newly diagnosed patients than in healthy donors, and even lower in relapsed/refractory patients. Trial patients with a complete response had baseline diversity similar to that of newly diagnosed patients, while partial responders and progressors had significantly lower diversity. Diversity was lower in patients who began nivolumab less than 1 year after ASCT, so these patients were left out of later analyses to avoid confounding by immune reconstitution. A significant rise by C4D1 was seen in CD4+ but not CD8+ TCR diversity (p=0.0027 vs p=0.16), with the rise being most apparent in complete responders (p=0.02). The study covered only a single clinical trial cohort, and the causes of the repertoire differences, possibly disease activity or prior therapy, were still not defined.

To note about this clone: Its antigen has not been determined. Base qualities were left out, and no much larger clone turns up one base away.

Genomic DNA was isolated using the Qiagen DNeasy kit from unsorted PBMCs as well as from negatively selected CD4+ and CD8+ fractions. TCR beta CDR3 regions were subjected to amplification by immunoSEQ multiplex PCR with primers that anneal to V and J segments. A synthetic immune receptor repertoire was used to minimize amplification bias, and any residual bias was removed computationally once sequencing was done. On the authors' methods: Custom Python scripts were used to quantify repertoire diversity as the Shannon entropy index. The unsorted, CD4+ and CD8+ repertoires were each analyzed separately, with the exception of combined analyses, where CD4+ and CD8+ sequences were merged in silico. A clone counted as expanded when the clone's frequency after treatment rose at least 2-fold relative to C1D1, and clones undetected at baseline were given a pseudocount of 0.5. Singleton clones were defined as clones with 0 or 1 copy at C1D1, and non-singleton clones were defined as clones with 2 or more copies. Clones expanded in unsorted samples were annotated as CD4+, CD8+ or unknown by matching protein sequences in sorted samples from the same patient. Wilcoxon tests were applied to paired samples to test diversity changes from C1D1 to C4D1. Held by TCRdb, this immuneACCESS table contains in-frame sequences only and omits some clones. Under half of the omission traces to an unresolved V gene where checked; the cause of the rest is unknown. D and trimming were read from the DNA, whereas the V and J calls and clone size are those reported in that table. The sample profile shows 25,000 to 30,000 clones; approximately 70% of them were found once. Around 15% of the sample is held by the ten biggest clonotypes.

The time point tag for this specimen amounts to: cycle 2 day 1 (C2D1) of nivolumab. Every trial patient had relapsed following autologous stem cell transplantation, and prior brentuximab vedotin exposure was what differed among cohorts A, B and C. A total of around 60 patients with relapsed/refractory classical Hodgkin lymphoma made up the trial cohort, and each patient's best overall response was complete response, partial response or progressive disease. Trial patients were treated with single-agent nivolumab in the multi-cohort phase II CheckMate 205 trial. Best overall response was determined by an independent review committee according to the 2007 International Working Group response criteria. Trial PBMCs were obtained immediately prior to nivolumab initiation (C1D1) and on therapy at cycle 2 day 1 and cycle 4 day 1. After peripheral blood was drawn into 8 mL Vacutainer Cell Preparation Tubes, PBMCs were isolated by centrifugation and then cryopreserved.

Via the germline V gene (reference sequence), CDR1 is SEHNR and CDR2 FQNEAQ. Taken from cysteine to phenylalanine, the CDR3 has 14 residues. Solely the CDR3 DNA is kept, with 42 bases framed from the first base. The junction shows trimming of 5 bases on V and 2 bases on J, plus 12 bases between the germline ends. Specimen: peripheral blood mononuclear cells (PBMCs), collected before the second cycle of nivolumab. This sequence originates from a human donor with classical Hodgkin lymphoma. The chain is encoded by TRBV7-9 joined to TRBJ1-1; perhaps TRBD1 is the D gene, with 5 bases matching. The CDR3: CASSARQSNTEAFF. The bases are TGTGCCAGCAGCGCCAGACAGAGCAACACTGAAGCTTTCTTT.